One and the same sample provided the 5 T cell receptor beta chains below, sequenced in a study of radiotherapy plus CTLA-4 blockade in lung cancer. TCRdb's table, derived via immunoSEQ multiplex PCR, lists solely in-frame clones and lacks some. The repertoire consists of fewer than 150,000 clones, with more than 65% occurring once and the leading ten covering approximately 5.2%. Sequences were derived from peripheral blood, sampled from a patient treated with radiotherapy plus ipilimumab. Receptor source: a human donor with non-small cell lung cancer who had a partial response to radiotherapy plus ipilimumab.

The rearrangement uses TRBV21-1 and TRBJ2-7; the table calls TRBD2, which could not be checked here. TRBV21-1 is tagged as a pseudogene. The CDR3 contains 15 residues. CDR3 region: CASSKFESRSYEQYV. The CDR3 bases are TGTGCCAGCAGCAAATTTGAGTCACGGAGCTACGAGCAGTACGTC.

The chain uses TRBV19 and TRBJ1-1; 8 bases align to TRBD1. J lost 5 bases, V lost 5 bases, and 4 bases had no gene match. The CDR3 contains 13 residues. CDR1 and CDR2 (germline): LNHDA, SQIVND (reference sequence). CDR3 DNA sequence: TGTGCCAGTAGTTGGACAGGGCGGACTGAAGCTTTCTTT. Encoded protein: CASSWTGRTEAFF. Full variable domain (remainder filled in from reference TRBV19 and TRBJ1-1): DGGITQSPKYLFRKEGQNVTLSCEQNLNHDAMYWYRQDPGQGLRLIYYSQIVNDFQKGDIAEGYSVSREKKESFPLTVTSAQKNPTAFYLCASSWTGRTEAFFGQGTRLTVV.

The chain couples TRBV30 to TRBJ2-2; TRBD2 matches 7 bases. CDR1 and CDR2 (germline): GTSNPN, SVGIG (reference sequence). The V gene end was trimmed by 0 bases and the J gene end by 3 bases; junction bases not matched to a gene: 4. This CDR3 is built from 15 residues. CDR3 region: CAWSVSGRDTGELFF. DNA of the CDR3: TGTGCCTGGAGTGTATCGGGGAGGGACACCGGGGAGCTGTTTTTT.

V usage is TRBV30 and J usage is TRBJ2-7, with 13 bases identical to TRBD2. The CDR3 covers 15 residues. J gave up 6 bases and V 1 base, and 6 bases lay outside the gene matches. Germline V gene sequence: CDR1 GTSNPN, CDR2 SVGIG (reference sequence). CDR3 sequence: CAWSAIGLAGVEQYF. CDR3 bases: TGTGCCTGGAGTGCAATCGGACTAGCGGGAGTCGAGCAGTACTTC.

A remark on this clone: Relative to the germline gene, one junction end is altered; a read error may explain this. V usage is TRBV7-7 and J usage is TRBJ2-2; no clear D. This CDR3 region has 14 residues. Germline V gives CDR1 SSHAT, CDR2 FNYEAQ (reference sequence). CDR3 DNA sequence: TGTGCTAGCAGCTTAGCTGGCCTTCCCGGGGAGCTGTTTTTT. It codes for CASSLAGLPGELFF.